The rows below give T cell receptor beta chains drawn from one sample of a study of cytomegalovirus exposure and HLA in healthy donors. The assay was immunoSEQ multiplex PCR, and TCRdb's table has in-frame clones only and misses some. The sample records roughly 120,000 clones, 86% being singletons. What was sequenced was PBMCs. Receptor source: a young man in good health and CMV-seronegative. Each CDR3 is given with its conserved first and last residue. D genes are given only for firm matches. Rows give clone size only sometimes, using once, few, many, or a class for an expanded clone.

TRBV15	.	TRBJ2-1	.	TGTGCCACCAGCCGGGAAAGGCGGGGAACCTACAATGAGCAGTTCTTC	CATSRERRGTYNEQFF
TRBV6-5	.	TRBJ1-1	once	TGTGCCAGCAACGACGGGGGGTACACTGAAGCTTTCTTT	CASNDGGYTEAFF
TRBV10-3	.	TRBJ1-2	few	TGTGCCATCAGTGACCCGAGTGGGGGGGACTATGGCTACACCTTC	CAISDPSGGDYGYTF
TRBV2	.	TRBJ1-1	once	TGTGCCAGCTTGACGGAGAGGGACACTGAAGCTTTCTTT	CASLTERDTEAFF
TRBV28	TRBD1	TRBJ1-4	few	TGTGCCAGCAGTCCGGCCCAGGGGGTCTATGAAAAACTGTTTTTT	CASSPAQGVYEKLFF
TRBV10-3	TRBD1	TRBJ1-2	.	TGTGCCATCAGTGAGTCGGTAGACAGGGGGCGATACTATGGCTACACCTTC	CAISESVDRGRYYGYTF
TRBV5-1	.	TRBJ1-2	.	TGCGCCAGCAGCCTGGCAGCGGCTGATGGCTACACCTTC	CASSLAAADGYTF
TRBV11-2	.	TRBJ2-3	.	TGTGCCAGCAGCGGCTGGACGGGGGATGGAGCAGATACGCAGTATTTT	CASSGWTGDGADTQYF
TRBV7-8	.	TRBJ1-1	.	TGTGCCAGCACCCTTCGGGAATCTAACACTGAAGCTTTCTTT	CASTLRESNTEAFF
TRBV28	.	TRBJ2-2	.	TGTGCCGTGGACAACCGTCGCGACACCGGGGAGCTGTTTTTT	CAVDNRRDTGELFF